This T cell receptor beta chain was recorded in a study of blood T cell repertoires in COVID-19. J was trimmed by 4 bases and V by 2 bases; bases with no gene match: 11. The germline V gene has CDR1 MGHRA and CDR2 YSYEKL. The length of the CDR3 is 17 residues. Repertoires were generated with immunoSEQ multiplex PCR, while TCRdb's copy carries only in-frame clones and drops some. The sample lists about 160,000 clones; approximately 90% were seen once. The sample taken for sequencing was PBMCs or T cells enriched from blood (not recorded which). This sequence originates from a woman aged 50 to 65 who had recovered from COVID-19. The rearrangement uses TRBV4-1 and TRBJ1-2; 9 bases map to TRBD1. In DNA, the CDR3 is TGCGCCAGCAGCCAACTGCCGGGACAGGGTAAATTCTATGGCTACACCTTC. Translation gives CASSQLPGQGKFYGYTF.